The 13 T cell receptor beta chains listed next were all sequenced from one sample in a study of T cell responses to AZD1222 COVID-19 vaccine. Sequencing used immunoSEQ multiplex PCR; TCRdb keeps in-frame clones, though not all of them. The sample lists around 99,000 clones; about 91% were seen once. The material was peripheral blood, obtained on day 0 of AZD1222 vaccination. Receptors were obtained from an adult in good health.

The chain is built from TRBV4-2 and TRBJ1-2; weak D call: TRBD1 (5 bases). Trimming cost V 1 base and J 7 bases, with 13 bases left between them. Germline-derived CDR1 and CDR2 are LGHNA and YNFKEQ. This CDR3 region has 14 residues. The CDR3, as DNA: TGTGCCAGCAGCCAAGTCGGGGAAAGGGGTGGCTACACCTTC. Translated, it gives CASSQVGERGGYTF.

This chain joins TRBV27 and TRBJ2-3; 8 bases are a match to TRBD2. The CDR3 has 14 amino acids. CDR1 MNHEY and CDR2 SMNVEV come from the germline V gene (reference sequence). Losses at the gene ends were 8 bases for V and 0 bases for J; bases not matched to a gene: 4. In nucleotides, the CDR3 is TGTGCCAGCTCCACTAGCGGTAGCACAGATACGCAGTATTTT. Its protein product is CASSTSGSTDTQYF.

This clone has just one count. The J gene is TRBJ1-1, the V gene TRBV18, with 7 bases matching TRBD1. V was pared by 5 bases and J by 5 bases, with 8 bases of the junction left unmatched. Germline assignment: CDR1 KGHSH and CDR2 LQKENI. The CDR3 has 14 amino acids. CDR3 sequence: CASSVQGRGTEAFF. DNA of the CDR3: TGTGCCAGCTCAGTACAGGGGCGGGGGACTGAAGCTTTCTTT.

The rearrangement links TRBV24-1 to TRBJ2-3, with unresolved D. Germline CDR1 is KGHDR and CDR2 is SFDVKD. Trimming pared 6 bases from V and 6 bases from J, leaving 15 bases between. The CDR3 is 14 amino acids. Here the CDR3 reads CATSSGLASDTQYF. DNA for the CDR3: TGTGCCACCAGTTCCGGGCTTGCGAGCGATACGCAGTATTTT.

J is TRBJ2-3 and V is TRBV15; D might be TRBD2 (6 bases). Trimming removed 4 bases at V and 2 bases at J, with 22 bases between. The germline gives CDR1 LNHNV, CDR2 YYDKDF (reference sequence). The length of the CDR3 is 18 residues. The CDR3 spells CATSTLWALREDTDTQYF. The CDR3 nucleotides are TGTGCCACCAGCACGCTATGGGCCCTCAGGGAGGACACAGATACGCAGTATTTT.

V usage is TRBV5-1 and J usage is TRBJ2-3, with D hard to call. In germline, CDR1 is SGHRS, CDR2 YFSETQ. The CDR3 has 16 residues. The V end lost 1 base, the J end lost 0 bases, and 12 bases lay between the germline ends. The DNA of the CDR3 is TGCGCCAGCAGCTTGCCCGGGCCCACTAGCACAGATACGCAGTATTTT. It translates to CASSLPGPTSTDTQYF.

V and J are TRBV29-1 and TRBJ1-1; no clear D. This CDR3 contains 15 residues. The germline gives CDR1 SQVTM, CDR2 ANQGSEA. Trimming took 4 bases from V and 7 from J, leaving 22 bases between them. The CDR3: CSVVGIGSLRGEAFF. CDR3 DNA sequence: TGCAGCGTTGTTGGGATCGGCTCCCTCCGGGGTGAAGCTTTCTTT. Based on the CDR3 plus reference TRBV29-1 and TRBJ1-1, the full variable domain is SAVISQKPSRDICQRGTSLTIQCQVDSQVTMMFWYRQQPGQSLTLIATANQGSEATYESGFVIDKFPISRPNLTFSTLTVSNMSPEDSSIYLCSVVGIGSLRGEAFFGQGTRLTVV.

This clone was seen just once. This sequence joins TRBV5-4 and TRBJ1-6, with D perhaps TRBD1 (5 bases). CDR1 is SGHNT, CDR2 YYREEE, per germline (reference sequence). This CDR3 region has 14 residues. Trimming took off 9 bases at V and 7 bases at J, with 17 bases between the two ends. The chain's CDR3 is CATGLGLINSPLHF. Here the CDR3 DNA reads TGTGCCACCGGACTGGGACTGATAAATTCACCCCTCCACTTT.

This chain joins TRBV27 and TRBJ1-1; D perhaps matches TRBD1 (5 bases). The CDR3 is 13 residues long. CDR1 is MNHEY and CDR2 is SMNVEV in the germline V gene (reference sequence). V was shortened by 6 bases and J by 2 bases, with 10 bases between the two germline ends. CDR3 bases: TGTGCCAGCAGCCCGGGACCAAACACTGAAGCTTTCTTT. It translates to CASSPGPNTEAFF.

This chain connects TRBV28 to TRBJ1-2, with 12 bases fitting TRBD1. Germline loops: CDR1 MDHEN, CDR2 SYDVKM. This CDR3 region has 15 residues. J gave up 8 bases and V 4 bases, and 8 bases lay outside the gene matches. The CDR3 coding sequence is TGTGCCAGCAGTTCTCCGGGACAGGGGGCGCGGGGCTACACCTTC. Its protein is CASSSPGQGARGYTF.

The V call is TRBV7-8, the J call TRBJ1-3; D gene ambiguous. This CDR3 is 16 amino acids long. The V end was cut by 1 base, the J end by 0 bases, with 10 bases between. The germline V gene has CDR1 SGHVS and CDR2 FQNEAQ. The CDR3 loop reads CASSLEGVSSGNTIYF. The CDR3, as DNA: TGTGCCAGCAGCTTAGAAGGAGTCAGCTCTGGAAACACCATATATTTT. The full variable domain, completed using reference TRBV7-8 and TRBJ1-3, is GAGVSQSPRYKVAKRGQDVALRCDPISGHVSLFWYQQALGQGPEFLTYFQNEAQLDKSGLPSDRFFAERPEGSVSTLKIQRTQQEDSAVYLCASSLEGVSSGNTIYFGEGSWLTVV.

The chain combines TRBV18 with TRBJ1-1; TRBD1 aligns across 9 bases. The CDR3 totals 17 residues. CDR1 and CDR2 (germline): KGHSH, LQKENI. The V and J ends lost 1 base and 4 bases, in that order; junction bases with no gene match: 10. In DNA form, the CDR3 reads TGTGCCAGCTCACCACAGGGACAGGGCCACGGTGGCACTGAAGCTTTCTTT. Translation: CASSPQGQGHGGTEAFF.

The table lists this clone with a count of one. This chain connects TRBV28 to TRBJ1-2; possibly TRBD1 for D (6 bases). This CDR3 has 15 amino acids. Germline values: CDR1 MDHEN, CDR2 SYDVKM. The V gene lost 2 bases and the J gene lost 4 bases, with 14 bases spanning the gap. The CDR3 is CASSLGGQGGYGYTF. The DNA of the CDR3 is TGTGCCAGCAGTTTAGGGGGGCAGGGCGGCTATGGCTACACCTTC.